This TCR beta chain was recorded in a study of blood T cell repertoires in COVID-19. Study summary: Samples of COVID-19 (acute and convalescent) were obtained from the United States, Italy and Spain. Sample material is recorded as cDNA or gDNA derived from T cells, B-cell-depleted T cells, or PBMCs.

The method was immunoSEQ multiplex PCR; TCRdb's version includes in-frame clones alone and lacks a portion of them. Of around 400,000 clones listed, more than 75% are singletons. Comment on this clone: Other nucleotide sequences in the sample specify the same CDR3.

Enrollment of patients from Seattle took place during active infection, with longitudinal follow-up. This CDR3 comprises 13 residues. In germline, CDR1 is SNHLY, CDR2 FYNNEI. Trimming removed 6 bases from V and 4 bases from J; junction bases left unmatched: 2. This receptor was identified in a woman aged 60-70 years with COVID-19, enrolled during active disease. Input material: peripheral blood. V and J are TRBV2 and TRBJ1-2; 10 nucleotides match TRBD1. CDR3: CASRGTGAYGYTF. DNA for the CDR3: TGTGCCAGCAGGGGGACAGGGGCCTATGGCTACACCTTC.